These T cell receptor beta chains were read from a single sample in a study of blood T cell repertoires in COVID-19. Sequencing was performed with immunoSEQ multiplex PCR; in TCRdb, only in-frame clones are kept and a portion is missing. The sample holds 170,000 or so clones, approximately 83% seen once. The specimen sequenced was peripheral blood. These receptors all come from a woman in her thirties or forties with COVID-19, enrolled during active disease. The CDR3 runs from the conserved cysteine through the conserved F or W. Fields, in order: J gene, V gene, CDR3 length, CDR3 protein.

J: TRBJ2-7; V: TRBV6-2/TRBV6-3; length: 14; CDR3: CASSLRRGSYEQYF
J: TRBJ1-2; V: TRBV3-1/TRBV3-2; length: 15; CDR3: CASSPWTGGDYGYTF
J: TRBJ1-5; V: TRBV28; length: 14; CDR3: CASTLLQGSQPQHF
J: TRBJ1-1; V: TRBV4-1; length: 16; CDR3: CASSWGPQGLRTEAFF
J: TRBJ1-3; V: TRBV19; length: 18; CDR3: CASSPQTTGIAGMDTIYF
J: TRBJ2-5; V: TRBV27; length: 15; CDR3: CASSPLDRAQETQYF
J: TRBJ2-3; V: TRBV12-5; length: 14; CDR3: CASGLRGSTDTQYF
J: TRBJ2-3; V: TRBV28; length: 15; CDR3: CASNLQGRGTDTQYF
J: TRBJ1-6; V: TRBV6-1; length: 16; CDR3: CASREPGSSYNSPLHF
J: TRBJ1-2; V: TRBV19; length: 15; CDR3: CASSRGAGTENGYTF
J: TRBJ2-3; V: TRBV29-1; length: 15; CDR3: CSVAAGTGILDTQYF
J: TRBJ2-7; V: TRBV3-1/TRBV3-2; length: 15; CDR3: CASSLNRGSAYEQYF
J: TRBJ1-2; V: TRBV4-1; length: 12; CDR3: CASSQGGGMDTF
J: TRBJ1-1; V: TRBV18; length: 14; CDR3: CASSPTGGNTEAFF
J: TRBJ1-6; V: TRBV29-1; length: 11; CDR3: CSVASNSPLHF